What follows are 5 T cell receptor beta chains derived from one specimen sequenced in a study of blood T cell repertoires in COVID-19. The data were produced by immunoSEQ multiplex PCR, yet TCRdb's version contains in-frame clones alone and is incomplete. This sample has 150,000 to 200,000 clones, with 90% to 95% found just once. Sequencing was carried out using peripheral blood. These receptors originate from a woman between 50 and 59 years old with acute or convalescent COVID-19.

The chain is built from TRBV12-2 and TRBJ2-7; the table's D call TRBD1 went unverified against the DNA. TRBV12-2 is termed a pseudogene. The CDR3 has 11 residues. The CDR3 loop reads CAPILAAEQYF. The CDR3 region has the DNA TGTGCTCCCATTCTGGCCGCCGAGCAGTACTTC.

The rearrangement joins TRBV6-5 to TRBJ1-2, with 7 nucleotides matching TRBD1. Trimming removed 5 bases from V and 4 bases from J; junction bases left unmatched: 4. The germline CDR1 and CDR2 sequences are MNHEY and SVGAGI. The CDR3 is made up of 13 amino acids. CDR3 amino acids: CASSTRDSYGYTF. The CDR3 DNA reads as TGTGCCAGCAGTACCCGGGACAGCTATGGCTACACCTTC.

The J gene is TRBJ2-5, the V gene TRBV28; perhaps TRBD2 as D (5 bases). Germline loops: CDR1 MDHEN, CDR2 SYDVKM. V was cut by 3 bases and J by 7 bases, with 15 bases left in between. The CDR3 length is 14 residues. In DNA form, the CDR3 reads TGTGCCAGCAGTTTGTCATTAGGGAGCGGGACCCAGTACTTC. It is translated as CASSLSLGSGTQYF. Based on the CDR3 plus reference TRBV28 and TRBJ2-5, the full variable domain is DVKVTQSSRYLVKRTGEKVFLECVQDMDHENMFWYRQDPGLGLRLIYFSYDVKMKEKGDIPEGYSVSREKKERFSLILESASTNQTSMYLCASSLSLGSGTQYFGPGTRLLVL.

The rearrangement uses TRBV6-2 or TRBV6-3 and TRBJ1-1; D is uncertain. Trimming removed 1 base from V and 7 bases from J, with 7 bases in between. This CDR3 spans 12 amino acids. CDR1 MNHEY and CDR2 SVGEGT come from the germline V gene. CDR3 sequence (DNA): TGTGCCAGCAGTTACTATACCTATGAAGCTTTCTTT. It specifies CASSYYTYEAFF.

V gene TRBV5-4 combines with J gene TRBJ2-2; TRBD1 might be the D (5 bases). The V end lost 4 bases, the J end lost 7 bases, and 8 bases lay between the germline ends. Germline assignment: CDR1 SGHNT and CDR2 YYREEE (reference sequence). The CDR3 extends over 12 amino acids. The CDR3 nucleotides are TGTGCCAGCAGCCGACAGAACGGGGAGCTGTTTTTT. It codes for CASSRQNGELFF.